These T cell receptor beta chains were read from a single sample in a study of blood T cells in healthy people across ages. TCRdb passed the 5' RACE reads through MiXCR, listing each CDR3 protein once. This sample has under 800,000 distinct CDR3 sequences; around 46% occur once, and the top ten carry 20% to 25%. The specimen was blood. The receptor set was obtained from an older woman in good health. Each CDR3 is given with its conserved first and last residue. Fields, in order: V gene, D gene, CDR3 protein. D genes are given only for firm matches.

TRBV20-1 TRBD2 CRAGRDQETQYF
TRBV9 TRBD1 CASSPDRSSTDTQYF
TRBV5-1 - CASSLDRRWGYTF
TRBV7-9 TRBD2 CASRSDPSGRASEQFF
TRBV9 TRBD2 CASSVGSGGASNEQFF
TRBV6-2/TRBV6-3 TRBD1 CASGGTVGQETRYF
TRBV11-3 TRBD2 CASSSTTLAGRSNEQFF
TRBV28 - CASSLRVVKNIQYF
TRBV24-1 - CATSDVHNNEQYF
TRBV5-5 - CASSRIEEDTQYF
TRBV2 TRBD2 CASSEKRGRQETQYF
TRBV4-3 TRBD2 CASSQDSASGYEQYF
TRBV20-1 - CSARDLKLTSTDTQYF
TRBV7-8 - CASSPEAGVSNQPQHF
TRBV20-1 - CSAWDPPFNEQFF
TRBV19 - CASSIDPGAWNQPQHF
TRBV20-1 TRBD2 CSAYTSGGFNEQYF
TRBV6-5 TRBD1 CASSYTGYNRGFYEQYF
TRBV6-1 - CASSEDVERWADTQYF
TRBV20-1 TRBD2 CSASSSGLTNEQFF
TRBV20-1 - CSASSRGNYGYTF
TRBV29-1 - CSVEQVGVVTETQYF
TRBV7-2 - CASSHGQFYEQYF
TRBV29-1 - CSVDSPLQSSFEDTQYF
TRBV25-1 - CAGSDSVGGGTDTQYF
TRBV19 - CASTTNYGYTF
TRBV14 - CASAGTWSSYEQYF
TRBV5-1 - CASSLAVRMGFQETQYF
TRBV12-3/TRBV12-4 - CASSIGGHTDTQYF
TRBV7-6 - CASSLALGNEQFF
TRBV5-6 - CASSFTDYEQYF